This is a list of T cell receptor beta chains from one sample in a study of cytomegalovirus exposure and HLA in healthy donors. The data were produced by immunoSEQ multiplex PCR, yet TCRdb's version contains in-frame clones alone and is incomplete. The sample records hundreds of thousands of clones, 70% being singletons. The sample taken for sequencing was PBMCs. All receptors derive from a middle-aged man in good health and CMV-seropositive. CDR3s include the opening cysteine and the closing phenylalanine or tryptophan. The D gene is left open where the match is weak. The size entry is marked missing in some rows and otherwise reads once, few, many or a size class.

>.|TRBJ1-1|TRBV28|.
TGTGCCAGCAGTAACCAGTTGGAAGCTTTCTTT
CASSNQLEAFF
>.|TRBJ2-5|TRBV7-9|.
TGTGCCAGCAGCTTAGCGCTTTTAACTGGGAGGCGTCGGAAAGAGACCCAGTACTTC
CASSLALLTGRRRKETQYF
>TRBD1|TRBJ1-4|TRBV25-1|.
TGTGCCAGCAGTCGGACAGGACAGGAAAAACTGTTTTTT
CASSRTGQEKLFF
>TRBD1|TRBJ1-2|TRBV7-8|.
TGTGCCAGCTGGTCCGGGACAGGGGATAGAAGCTATGGCTACACCTTC
CASWSGTGDRSYGYTF
>.|TRBJ1-6|TRBV27|.
TGTGCCAGCAGTTTGCGGGGGAGCTCCTATAATTCACCCCTCCACTTT
CASSLRGSSYNSPLHF
>.|TRBJ1-3|TRBV4-2|few
TGTGCCAGCAGCCAAGAGAAGGGGAACACCATATATTTT
CASSQEKGNTIYF
>.|TRBJ2-5|TRBV5-4|.
TGTGCCAGCTTCCATACACAGAAAGAGACCCAGTACTTC
CASFHTQKETQYF
>.|TRBJ2-2|TRBV7-3|.
TGTGCCAGCAGCTCCGGACAAAACACCGGGGAGCTGTTTTTT
CASSSGQNTGELFF
>.|TRBJ2-7|TRBV7-9|.
TGTGCCAGCAGCTTAGGGTTGCAGGGGACGTATTACGAGCAGTACTTC
CASSLGLQGTYYEQYF
>TRBD1|TRBJ2-3|TRBV7-2|.
TGTGCCAGCAGCTTAGCAGGGACAGGGGGCGAACATACGCAGTATTTT
CASSLAGTGGEHTQYF
>.|TRBJ2-2|TRBV5-6|few
TGTGCCAGCAGCGTACAGAACACCGGGGAGCTGTTTTTT
CASSVQNTGELFF
>.|TRBJ2-5|TRBV2|few
TGTGCCAGCAGTGAGCGGTCGTTGGAGACCCAGTACTTC
CASSERSLETQYF
>.|TRBJ2-7|TRBV7-2|few
TGTGCCAGCAGCCACTCCTACGAGCAGTACTTC
CASSHSYEQYF
>.|TRBJ1-5|TRBV6-5|.
TGTGCCAGCAGTCGGGATTTTGATCAGCCCCAGCATTTT
CASSRDFDQPQHF
>.|TRBJ1-2|TRBV19|.
TGTGCCCCGCCGGTGTGGGGCCCAAATGACTATGGCTACACCTTC
CAPPVWGPNDYGYTF
>.|TRBJ1-4|TRBV9|few
TGTGCCAGCAGCGGGACAGTTAATGAAAAACTGTTTTTT
CASSGTVNEKLFF
>TRBD1|TRBJ1-2|TRBV10-1|.
TGCGCCAGCAGTGCCGAGGGACAGGGGGTATATGGCTACACCTTC
CASSAEGQGVYGYTF
>TRBD1|TRBJ2-5|TRBV6-5|.
TGTGCCAGCAGAGGGACAGGGATAGAGACCCAGTACTTC
CASRGTGIETQYF
>.|TRBJ1-3|TRBV6-6|.
TGTGCCAGCAGTTTACACGGGAGCTCTGGAAACACCATATATTTT
CASSLHGSSGNTIYF
>TRBD1|TRBJ2-2|TRBV28|.
TGTGCCAGCAGCTCCGTGTTCGGACAGGGGGCGAACACCGGGGAGCTGTTTTTT
CASSSVFGQGANTGELFF
>.|TRBJ1-1|TRBV28|.
TGTGCCAGCAGTTTATTGGGGGGAGGGAGGACCGCCGTGAACACTGAAGCTTTCTTT
CASSLLGGGRTAVNTEAFF
>.|TRBJ2-7|TRBV18|.
TGTGCCAGCTCACCTGGGCCAGGCTACGAGCAGTACTTC
CASSPGPGYEQYF